Each of the 14 T cell receptor beta chains below was sequenced from the same sample in a study of blood T cell repertoires in COVID-19 (dated by TCRdb to about 2020). Libraries were built with the immunoSEQ multiplex PCR assay. TCRdb stores this immuneACCESS table with in-frame sequences only. Part of the clones is absent; in the studies checked, under half of the shortfall reflects unresolved V genes, and no reason is known for the rest. Across this sample there are about 240,000 clones, with approximately 80% seen only once. The top ten constitute roughly 3.3% of the sample. The sample comprised peripheral blood. The source of these receptors is a woman between 18 and 29 years old with acute or convalescent COVID-19.

The chain recombines TRBV9 with TRBJ2-2; 8 bases fit TRBD1. The J segment lost 5 bases and the V segment lost 0 bases, leaving 9 bases of the junction unmatched. This CDR3 region has 17 residues. Germline V gene lookup returns CDR1 SGDLS and CDR2 YYNGEE. CDR3 residues: CASSVDVSRGRTGELFF. The CDR3 DNA is TGTGCCAGCAGCGTAGACGTCAGCAGGGGGCGGACCGGGGAGCTGTTTTTT.

The gene calls are TRBV27 and TRBJ2-4; 9 bases match TRBD2. Germline assignment: CDR1 MNHEY and CDR2 SMNVEV (reference sequence). Unmatched junction bases numbered 5, after V lost 5 bases and J lost 6 bases. The CDR3 runs 14 residues. The CDR3, as DNA: TGTGCCAGCAGTCGGGTTAGCGGGAGAAACATTCAGTACTTC. Protein sequence: CASSRVSGRNIQYF.

Here the CDR3 reads CASSDLGTSSDEQYF. The CDR3 coding sequence is TGTGCCAGCAGTGACTTGGGGACTAGCTCAGACGAGCAGTACTTC. This chain connects TRBV6-4 to TRBJ2-7, with 9 bases matching TRBD2. This CDR3 has 15 amino acids. V lost 1 base to trimming and J lost 5 bases; unmatched junction nucleotides: 6. The germline V gene encodes CDR1 MRHNA and CDR2 SNTAGT.

The chain carries TRBV10-3 and TRBJ2-3; 10 nucleotides align to TRBD2. Trimming removed 2 bases from V and 2 bases from J; junction bases left unmatched: 4. Germline CDR1 reads ENHRY; CDR2 reads SYGVKD. The CDR3 extends over 16 amino acids. The DNA of the CDR3 is TGTGCCATCAGTGAGGGACTAGCGGCCTCCACAGATACGCAGTATTTT. Encoded protein: CAISEGLAASTDTQYF.

The chain recombines TRBV10-3 with TRBJ2-1; D is unresolved. This CDR3 is built from 13 residues. CDR1 and CDR2 from the germline V gene are ENHRY and SYGVKD. V gave up 2 bases and J gave up 4 bases, with 6 bases separating them. CDR3: CAISETEYNEQFF. CDR3 nucleotide sequence: TGTGCCATCAGTGAGACAGAGTACAATGAGCAGTTCTTC.

This clone was found once. The DNA for the CDR3 is TGTGCCAGCTCGGGGTTGGCATGGGATGAGCAGTTCTTC. This sequence encodes CASSGLAWDEQFF. This chain links TRBV12-3 or TRBV12-4 with TRBJ2-1, with a possible D match to TRBD2 (5 bases). The V end lost 8 bases, the J end lost 8 bases, and 16 bases lay between the germline ends. CDR3 size: 13 residues.

V and J are TRBV4-1 and TRBJ2-5, with 8 bases that match TRBD1. The length of the CDR3 is 14 residues. Trimming cost V 3 bases and J 1 base; bases outside gene matches: 1. Germline V gene lookup returns CDR1 MGHRA and CDR2 YSYEKL. CDR3 in DNA: TGCGCCAGCAGCCAGACAGGGGCCCAAGAGACCCAGTACTTC. The encoded protein is CASSQTGAQETQYF.

This rearrangement joins TRBV14 to TRBJ1-2; D perhaps matches TRBD1 (5 bases). Trimming shortened V by 3 bases and J by 7 bases, and 15 bases separated the two germline ends. This CDR3 contains 14 residues. Germline V CDR1 and CDR2: SGHDN, FVKESK. The CDR3 sequence: CASSHRQDIRGYTF. The CDR3 nucleotides read TGTGCCAGCAGCCACAGGCAGGACATACGTGGCTACACCTTC.

The chain links TRBV3-1 (or the pseudogene TRBV3-2) to TRBJ1-2; D unclear. The ends were cut back, 1 base at V and 1 base at J, with 10 bases in the middle. Germline loops: CDR1 LGHDT, CDR2 YNNKEL (reference sequence). The CDR3 runs to 15 residues. The CDR3: CASSQVSYGNYGYTF. CDR3 nucleotides: TGTGCCAGCAGCCAAGTCTCGTACGGTAACTATGGCTACACCTTC.

V and J are TRBV27 and TRBJ2-7; 7 bases line up with TRBD1. The germline V gene has CDR1 MNHEY and CDR2 SMNVEV (reference sequence). V lost 6 bases to trimming and J lost 4 bases; unmatched junction nucleotides: 9. The CDR3 is 14 amino acids. CDR3 in amino acids: CASRPDRVGYEQYF. The CDR3 region has the DNA TGTGCCAGCAGGCCTGACAGGGTCGGTTACGAGCAGTACTTC.

This clone was recorded a few times. V usage is TRBV5-1 and J usage is TRBJ2-1; 7 bases are a match to TRBD2. Per the germline V gene, CDR1 is SGHRS and CDR2 is YFSETQ. This CDR3 is 12 amino acids long. J lost 15 bases, V lost 0 bases, and 6 bases had no gene match. This CDR3 reads CASSLEGLAAFF. Here the CDR3 DNA reads TGCGCCAGCAGCTTGGAGGGGCTAGCGGCGTTCTTC.

The rearrangement joins TRBV27 to TRBJ2-2, with a weak D call TRBD2 (7 bases). The CDR3 has 14 amino acids. The V gene lost 5 bases and the J gene lost 6 bases, with 13 bases spanning the gap. The germline CDR1 and CDR2 sequences are MNHEY and SMNVEV (reference sequence). CDR3 sequence reads: CASSTQGRAGELFF. In nucleotides, the CDR3 is TGTGCCAGCAGTACTCAGGGGAGGGCCGGGGAGCTGTTTTTT.

The chain has TRBV6-5 and TRBJ1-2, with D perhaps matching TRBD1 (6 bases). The CDR3 sequence is 15 residues long. V lost 6 bases, J lost 4 bases, and 18 bases lay in between. Germline values: CDR1 MNHEY, CDR2 SVGAGI. As DNA, the CDR3 is TGTGCCAGCAGCCCAGAACAGGGAGGGTTCTATGGCTACACCTTC. Protein sequence: CASSPEQGGFYGYTF.

This clone was found once. This rearrangement joins TRBV11-1 to TRBJ2-5, with TRBD1 as a possible D gene (6 bases). V was trimmed by 5 bases and J by 1 base, leaving 11 bases between them. The germline gives CDR1 SGHAT, CDR2 FQDESV (reference sequence). The CDR3 runs 14 residues. The CDR3 nucleotides read TGTGCCAGCAGCCCCGGACAGCCCCAAGAGACCCAGTACTTC. Its translation is CASSPGQPQETQYF.